Below are 7 T cell receptor beta chains sequenced from a single sample in a study of blood T cell repertoires in COVID-19. Assay used: immunoSEQ multiplex PCR; TCRdb lists only in-frame clones, some missing. The sample carries 150,000 to 200,000 clones, about 80% recorded once. Sequencing was performed on PBMCs or T cells enriched from blood (not recorded which). All receptors come from a man aged 40-55 years who had recovered from COVID-19.

This chain joins TRBV28 and TRBJ1-1, with unresolved D. V gave up 3 bases and J gave up 3 bases, with 20 bases separating them. The CDR3 has 17 amino acids. Germline values: CDR1 MDHEN, CDR2 SYDVKM. CDR3 sequence reads: CASSFGPGRAGYTEAFF. As DNA, the CDR3 is TGTGCCAGCAGTTTCGGTCCCGGACGGGCGGGGTACACTGAAGCTTTCTTT.

The genes are TRBV4-1 and TRBJ2-7; TRBD2 agrees at 16 bases. V shed 3 bases, J shed 4 bases, and the junction held 9 bases outside the gene matches. The germline V gene has CDR1 MGHRA and CDR2 YSYEKL. This CDR3 contains 18 residues. The CDR3 DNA reads as TGCGCCAGCAGCCACCCGGAGGGACTAGCGGGAGGGGGGTACGAGCAGTACTTC. Protein: CASSHPEGLAGGGYEQYF.

This chain links TRBV6-5 with TRBJ1-5, with D unresolved. V dropped 3 bases and J dropped 0 bases, with 9 bases sitting between them. The length of the CDR3 is 15 residues. The germline CDR1 and CDR2 sequences are MNHEY and SVGAGI. CDR3 nucleotides: TGTGCCAGCAGTTATGGCCCGAATAGCAATCAGCCCCAGCATTTT. Protein: CASSYGPNSNQPQHF.

CDR3 in DNA: TGTGCCAGCAGTGAACTAACTAGCGGGGGCCGCAATGAGCAGTTCTTC. This gives the protein CASSELTSGGRNEQFF. The J gene is TRBJ2-1, the V gene TRBV25-1; TRBD2 aligns across 11 bases. The length of the CDR3 is 16 residues. J was trimmed by 6 bases and V by 2 bases; bases with no gene match: 6. Germline-derived CDR1 and CDR2 are MGHDK and SYGVNS. The full variable domain, with the rest looked up from reference TRBV25-1 and TRBJ2-1, is EADIYQTPRYLVIGTGKKITLECSQTMGHDKMYWYQQDPGMELHLIHYSYGVNSTEKGDLSSESTVSRIRTEHFPLTLESARPSHTSQYLCASSELTSGGRNEQFFGPGTRLTVL.

The chain joins TRBV7-8 to TRBJ1-6; TRBD1 matches 9 bases. The CDR3 spans 15 residues. V trimming: 5 bases; J trimming: 10 bases; junction bases outside the gene matches: 9. From germline, CDR1 is SGHVS and CDR2 FQNEAQ. The CDR3 coding sequence is TGTGCCAGCAGCCAAGGGACAGGGCAAGGGTCACCCCTCCACTTT. This translates into CASSQGTGQGSPLHF.

The gene calls are TRBV29-1 and TRBJ2-7, with D tentatively TRBD1 (6 bases). CDR1 and CDR2 (germline): SQVTM, ANQGSEA. The CDR3 totals 12 residues. V gave up 7 bases and J gave up 0 bases, with 10 bases separating them. The CDR3 sequence: CSGTDSSYEQYF. The CDR3 DNA follows: TGCAGCGGGACAGATTCCTCCTACGAGCAGTACTTC.

This clone showed up just a few times. J is TRBJ1-2 and V is TRBV7-2; no definite D call. Trimming cost V 1 base and J 8 bases, with 20 bases left between them. Germline loops: CDR1 SGHTA, CDR2 FQGNSA. The CDR3 runs 16 residues. CDR3 sequence (DNA): TGTGCCAGCAGCTTAGTCTTCCGGGTCCGAGAGGGCGGCTACACCTTC. Translated, it gives CASSLVFRVREGGYTF.